These 4 T cell receptor beta chains came from one sample sequenced in a study of T-cell reconstitution after alpha-beta-depleted transplantation in children. For TCRbeta, the library was prepared with unique molecular identifiers. TCRdb reprocessed the PCR reads via MiXCR and lists one record per CDR3 protein. The repertoire holds about 610,000 distinct CDR3 sequences, with about 10% as singletons. The sequencing here drew on PBMCs from the stem cell graft donor, taken from the stem cell graft. Receptors were obtained from a human donor who donated a stem cell graft to a child with acute myeloid leukemia.

This clonotype was detected a few times. V and J are TRBV20-1 and TRBJ2-3; D is ambiguous. This CDR3 has 13 residues. Trimming removed 5 bases at V and 0 bases at J, with 9 bases between. Germline V gene sequence: CDR1 DFQATT, CDR2 SNEGSKA (reference sequence). The CDR3 DNA reads as TGCAGTGCTCCGGTAGGAAGCACAGATACGCAGTATTTT. Its translation: CSAPVGSTDTQYF.

This clonotype came up many times. This rearrangement joins TRBV4-2 to TRBJ2-2; TRBD2 agrees at 7 bases. This CDR3 is 15 amino acids long. V shed 2 bases and J 1 base; nucleotides not matched to a gene: 1. Germline CDR1 and CDR2: LGHNA and YNFKEQ. The CDR3 sequence: CASSQSSGNTGELFF. The CDR3 nucleotides read TGTGCCAGCAGCCAATCTAGCGGGAACACCGGGGAGCTGTTTTTT.

CDR3 region: CASSLGTGLNQPQHF. CDR3 coding DNA: TGCGCCAGCAGCCTAGGGACAGGGTTGAATCAGCCCCAGCATTTT. J is TRBJ1-5 and V is TRBV5-1, with 9 positions matching TRBD1. V lost 4 bases and J lost 4; bases outside the gene matches: 6. The CDR3 loop spans 15 amino acids. The germline V gene has CDR1 SGHRS and CDR2 YFSETQ.

The chain uses TRBV15 and TRBJ2-3; D not resolved. The germline gives CDR1 LNHNV, CDR2 YYDKDF (reference sequence). This CDR3 comprises 16 residues. Trimming removed 5 bases from V and 1 base from J, with 16 bases in between. Here the CDR3 reads CATSPRNSSRTDTQYF. In DNA form, the CDR3 reads TGTGCCACCAGCCCCCGAAACAGCTCGCGCACAGATACGCAGTATTTT.